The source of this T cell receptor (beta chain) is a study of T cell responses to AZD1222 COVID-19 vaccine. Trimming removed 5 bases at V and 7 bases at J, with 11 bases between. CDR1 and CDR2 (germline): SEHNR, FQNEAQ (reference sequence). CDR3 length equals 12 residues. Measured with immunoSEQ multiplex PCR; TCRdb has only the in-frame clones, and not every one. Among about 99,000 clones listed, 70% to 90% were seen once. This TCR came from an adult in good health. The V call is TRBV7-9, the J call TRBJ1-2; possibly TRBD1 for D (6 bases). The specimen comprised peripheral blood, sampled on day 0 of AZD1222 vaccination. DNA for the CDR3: TGTGCCAGCAGCCCACAGGGCGGTGGCTACACCTTC. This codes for CASSPQGGGYTF. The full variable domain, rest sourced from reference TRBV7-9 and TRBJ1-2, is DTGVSQNPRHKITKRGQNVTFRCDPISEHNRLYWYRQTLGQGPEFLTYFQNEAQLEKSRLLSDRFSAERPKGSFSTLEIQRTEQGDSAMYLCASSPQGGGYTFGSGTRLTVV.